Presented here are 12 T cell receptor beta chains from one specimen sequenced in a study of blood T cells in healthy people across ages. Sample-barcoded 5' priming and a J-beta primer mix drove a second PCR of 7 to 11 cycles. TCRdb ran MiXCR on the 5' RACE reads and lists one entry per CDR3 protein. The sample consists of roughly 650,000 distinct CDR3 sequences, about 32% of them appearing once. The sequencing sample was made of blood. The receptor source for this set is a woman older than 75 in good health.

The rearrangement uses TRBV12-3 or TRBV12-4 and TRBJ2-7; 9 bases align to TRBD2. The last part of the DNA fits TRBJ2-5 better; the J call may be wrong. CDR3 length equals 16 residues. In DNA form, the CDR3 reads TGTGCCAGCAGTAAACCTAGCGGGGTATCCAAAGAGACCCAGTACTTC. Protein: CASSKPSGVSKETQYF.

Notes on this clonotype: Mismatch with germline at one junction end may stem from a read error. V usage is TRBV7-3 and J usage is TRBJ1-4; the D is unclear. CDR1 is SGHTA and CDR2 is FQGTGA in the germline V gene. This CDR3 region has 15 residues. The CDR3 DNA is TGTGCCAGCAGCTTAACAGGAGTGACTAATGAAAAACGGTTTTTT. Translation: CASSLTGVTNEKRFF.

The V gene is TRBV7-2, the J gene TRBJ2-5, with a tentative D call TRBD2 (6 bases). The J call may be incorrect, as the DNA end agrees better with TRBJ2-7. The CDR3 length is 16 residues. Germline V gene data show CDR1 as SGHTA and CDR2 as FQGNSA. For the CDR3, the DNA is TGTGCCAGCAGCTTAGCCGGCGGGACGGATCCCTTCGAGCAGTACTTC. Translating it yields CASSLAGGTDPFEQYF.

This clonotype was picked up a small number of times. The CDR3 sequence is CASSLSPGGTEAFF. The CDR3 coding sequence is TGTGCCAGCAGTTTATCCCCAGGGGGCACTGAAGCTTTCTTT. The chain couples TRBV12-3 or TRBV12-4 to TRBJ1-1, with 7 bases lining up with TRBD1. With V trimmed by 2 bases and J by 4 bases, 4 bases remained unmatched. The CDR3 spans 14 residues.

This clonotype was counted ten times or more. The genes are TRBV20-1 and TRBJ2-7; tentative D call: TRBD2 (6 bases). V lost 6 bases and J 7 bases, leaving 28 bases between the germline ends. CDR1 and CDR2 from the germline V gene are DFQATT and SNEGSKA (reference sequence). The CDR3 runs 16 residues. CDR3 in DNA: TGCAGTGCCCACCCAGCGACGGTGACTAGGAGGGAAGAGCAGTACTTC. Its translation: CSAHPATVTRREEQYF.

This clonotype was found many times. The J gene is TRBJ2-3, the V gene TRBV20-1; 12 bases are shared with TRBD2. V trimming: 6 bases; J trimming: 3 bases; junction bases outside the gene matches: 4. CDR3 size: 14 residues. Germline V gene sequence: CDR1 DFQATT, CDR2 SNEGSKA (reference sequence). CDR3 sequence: CSALLAGGTDTQYF. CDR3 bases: TGCAGTGCCCTACTAGCGGGGGGAACAGATACGCAGTATTTT.

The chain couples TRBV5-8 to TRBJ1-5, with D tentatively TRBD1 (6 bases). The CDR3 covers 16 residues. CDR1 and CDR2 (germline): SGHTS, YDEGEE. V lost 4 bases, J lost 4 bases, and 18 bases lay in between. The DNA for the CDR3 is TGTGCCAGCAGCCCCTCGTTTGGCAGGGGAAATCAGCCCCAGCATTTT. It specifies CASSPSFGRGNQPQHF.

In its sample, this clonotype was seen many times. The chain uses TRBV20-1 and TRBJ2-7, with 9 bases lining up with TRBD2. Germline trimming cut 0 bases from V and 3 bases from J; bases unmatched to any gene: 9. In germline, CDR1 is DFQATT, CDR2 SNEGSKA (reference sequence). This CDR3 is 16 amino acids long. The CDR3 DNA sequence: TGCAGTGCTAGAGATCAAAAGCGGGGGGCGGTCTACGAGCAGTACTTC. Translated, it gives CSARDQKRGAVYEQYF.

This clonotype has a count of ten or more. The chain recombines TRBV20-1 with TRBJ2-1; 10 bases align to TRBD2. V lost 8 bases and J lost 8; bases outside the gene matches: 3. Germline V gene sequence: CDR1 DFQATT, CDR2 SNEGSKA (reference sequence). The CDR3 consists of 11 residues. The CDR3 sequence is CSSGGADEQFF. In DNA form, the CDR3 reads TGCAGTAGCGGGGGGGCCGATGAGCAGTTCTTC.

The CDR3 protein is CASSLDAGGPNEQFF. The CDR3 DNA reads TGTGCCAGCAGCTTAGATGCGGGGGGACCCAATGAGCAGTTCTTC. This rearrangement joins TRBV7-2 to TRBJ2-1, with 8 bases that match TRBD2. Germline CDR1 and CDR2: SGHTA and FQGNSA. This CDR3 has 15 amino acids. The V and J ends lost 1 base and 6 bases, in that order; junction bases with no gene match: 5.

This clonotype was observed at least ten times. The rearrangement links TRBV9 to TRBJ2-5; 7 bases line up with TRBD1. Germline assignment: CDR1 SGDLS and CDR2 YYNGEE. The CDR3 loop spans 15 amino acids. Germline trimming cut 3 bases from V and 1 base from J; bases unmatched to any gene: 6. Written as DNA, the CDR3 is TGTGCCAGCAGCGCCTTCCGGGACAGCCAAGAGACCCAGTACTTC. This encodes CASSAFRDSQETQYF.

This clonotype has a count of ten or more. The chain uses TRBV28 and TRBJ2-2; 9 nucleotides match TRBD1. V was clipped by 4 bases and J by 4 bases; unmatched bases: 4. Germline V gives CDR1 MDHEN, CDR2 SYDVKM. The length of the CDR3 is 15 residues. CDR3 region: CASSWDRAGTGELFF. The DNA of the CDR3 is TGTGCCAGCAGTTGGGACAGGGCCGGCACCGGGGAGCTGTTTTTT.